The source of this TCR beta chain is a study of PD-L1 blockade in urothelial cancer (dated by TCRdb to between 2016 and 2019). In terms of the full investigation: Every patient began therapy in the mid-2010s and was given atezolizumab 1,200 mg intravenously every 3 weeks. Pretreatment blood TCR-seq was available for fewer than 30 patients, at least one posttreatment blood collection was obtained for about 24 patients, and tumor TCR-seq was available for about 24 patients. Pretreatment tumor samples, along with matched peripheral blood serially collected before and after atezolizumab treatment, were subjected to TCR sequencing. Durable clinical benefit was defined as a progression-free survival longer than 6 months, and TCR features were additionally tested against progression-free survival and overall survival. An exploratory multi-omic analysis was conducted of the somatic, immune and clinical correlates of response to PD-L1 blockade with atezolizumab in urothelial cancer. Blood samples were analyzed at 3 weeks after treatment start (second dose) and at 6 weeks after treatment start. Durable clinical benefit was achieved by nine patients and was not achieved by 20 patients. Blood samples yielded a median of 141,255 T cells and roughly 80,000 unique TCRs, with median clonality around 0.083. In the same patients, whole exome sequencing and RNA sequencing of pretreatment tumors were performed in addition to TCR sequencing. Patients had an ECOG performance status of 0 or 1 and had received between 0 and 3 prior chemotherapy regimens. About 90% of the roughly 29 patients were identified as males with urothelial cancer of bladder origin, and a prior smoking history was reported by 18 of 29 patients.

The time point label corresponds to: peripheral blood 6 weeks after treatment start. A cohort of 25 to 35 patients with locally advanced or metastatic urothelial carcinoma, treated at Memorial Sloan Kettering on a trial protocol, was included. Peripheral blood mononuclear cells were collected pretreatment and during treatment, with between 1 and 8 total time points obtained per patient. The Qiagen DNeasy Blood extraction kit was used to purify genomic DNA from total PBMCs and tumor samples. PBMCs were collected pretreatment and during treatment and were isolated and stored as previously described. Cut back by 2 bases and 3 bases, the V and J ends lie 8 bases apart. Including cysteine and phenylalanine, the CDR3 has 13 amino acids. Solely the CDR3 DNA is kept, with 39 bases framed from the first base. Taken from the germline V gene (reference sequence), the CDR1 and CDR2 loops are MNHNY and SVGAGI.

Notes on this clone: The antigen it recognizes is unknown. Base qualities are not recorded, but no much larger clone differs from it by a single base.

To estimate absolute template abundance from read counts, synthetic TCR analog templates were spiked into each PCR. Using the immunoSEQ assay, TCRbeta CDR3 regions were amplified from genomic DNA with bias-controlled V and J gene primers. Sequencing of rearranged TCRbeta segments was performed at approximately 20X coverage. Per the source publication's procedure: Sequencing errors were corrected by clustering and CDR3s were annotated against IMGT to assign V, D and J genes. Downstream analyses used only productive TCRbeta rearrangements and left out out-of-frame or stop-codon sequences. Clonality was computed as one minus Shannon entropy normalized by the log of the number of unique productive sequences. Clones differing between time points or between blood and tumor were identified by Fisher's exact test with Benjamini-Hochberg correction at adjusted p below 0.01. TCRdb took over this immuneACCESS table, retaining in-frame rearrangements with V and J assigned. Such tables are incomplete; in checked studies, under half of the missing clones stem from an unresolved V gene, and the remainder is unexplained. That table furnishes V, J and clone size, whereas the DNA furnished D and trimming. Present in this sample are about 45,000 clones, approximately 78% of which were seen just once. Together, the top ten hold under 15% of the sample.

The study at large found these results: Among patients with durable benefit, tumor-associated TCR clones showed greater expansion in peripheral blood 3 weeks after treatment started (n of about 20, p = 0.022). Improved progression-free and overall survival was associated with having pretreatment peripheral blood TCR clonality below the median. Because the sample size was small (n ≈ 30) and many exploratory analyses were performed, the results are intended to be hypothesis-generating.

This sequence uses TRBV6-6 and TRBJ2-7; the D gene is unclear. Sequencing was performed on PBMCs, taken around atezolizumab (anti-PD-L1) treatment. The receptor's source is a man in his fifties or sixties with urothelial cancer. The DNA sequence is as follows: TGTGCCAGCAGTTACCCCTCGGGCTACGAGCAGTACTTC. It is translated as CASSYPSGYEQYF.